This entry is about one T cell receptor (beta chain). Authors of the study amplified TCR beta CDR3 regions from RNA transcripts. First-round RT-PCR of the TCR CDR3 relied on the HTBI primer set. TCRdb reprocessed the multiplex PCR reads with MiXCR, giving one entry per CDR3 protein. The sample records about 200,000 distinct CDR3 sequences, 15% to 20% being singletons. The data are from a study of T cells in Graves' hyperthyroidism and ophthalmopathy. The overall study: Specimen type is peripheral blood, collected at initial diagnosis prior to any treatment.

Those with hyperthyroidism were 18 to 65 years old, newly diagnosed, and ill for under 2 months. Orbital computed tomography, thyroid ultrasound, serum thyroxine and TRAb, and clinical symptoms together informed the diagnoses. The germline V gene encodes CDR1 LGHDT and CDR2 YNNKEL (reference sequence). The CDR3 contains 15 residues. The V and J ends lost 0 bases and 0 bases respectively, with 8 bases between them. The source is a middle-aged man with Graves' hyperthyroidism. The chain recombines TRBV3-1 with TRBJ1-2; D not resolved. The source material was blood. The CDR3 sequence: CASSQDAYPNYGYTF. As DNA, the CDR3 is TGTGCCAGCAGCCAAGATGCATATCCTAACTATGGCTACACCTTC.